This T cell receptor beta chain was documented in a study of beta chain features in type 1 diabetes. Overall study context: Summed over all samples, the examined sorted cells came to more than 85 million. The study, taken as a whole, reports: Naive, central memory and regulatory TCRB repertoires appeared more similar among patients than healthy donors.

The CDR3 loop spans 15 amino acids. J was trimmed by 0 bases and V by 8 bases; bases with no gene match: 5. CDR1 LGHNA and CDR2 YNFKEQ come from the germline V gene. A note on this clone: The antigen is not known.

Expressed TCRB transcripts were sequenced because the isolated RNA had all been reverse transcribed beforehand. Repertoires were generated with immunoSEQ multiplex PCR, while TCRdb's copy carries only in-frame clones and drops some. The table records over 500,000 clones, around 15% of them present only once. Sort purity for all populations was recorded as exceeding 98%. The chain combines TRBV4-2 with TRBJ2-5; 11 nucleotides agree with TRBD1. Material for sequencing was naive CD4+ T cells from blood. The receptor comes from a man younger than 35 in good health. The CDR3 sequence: CASGGTGGYQETQYF. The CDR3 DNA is TGTGCCAGCGGTGGGACAGGGGGATACCAAGAGACCCAGTACTTC.